These 22 T cell receptor beta chains originate from one sample sequenced in a study of T cells in women clearing cervical HPV infection. This table comes from immunoSEQ multiplex PCR, and its TCRdb copy is limited to in-frame clones, with some not included. This sample's table reports about 24,000 clones. Sample: blood buffy coat. Receptors originate from a woman aged 18 to 69 with a cervical HPV16 infection that either progressed to CIN3+ or cleared (not recorded which).

As concerns this clone: The read stops 3 residues short of the end of the CDR3; the missing end is completed from the germline J gene. This sequence joins TRBV10-3 and TRBJ1-3; D unclear. Germline assignment: CDR1 ENHRY and CDR2 SYGVKD. The V end lost 2 bases, the J end lost 0 bases, and 8 bases lay between the germline ends. This CDR3 region has 15 residues. The CDR3 is CAISEQVRSGNTIYF. The covered CDR3 bases are TGTGCCATCAGTGAGCAGGTCCGCTCTGGAAACACC.

The CDR3 sequence: CASSELSGRLGNIYTF. The DNA read from the CDR3 is TGTGCCAGCAGTGAGTTATCGGGGAGATTGGGAAACATC. The chain is built from TRBV2 and TRBJ1-2, with no clear D. Read data end 3 residues before the CDR3 end; the end is taken from the germline J gene. The CDR3 is made up of 16 amino acids. Germline V gives CDR1 SNHLY, CDR2 FYNNEI.

The sequenced part of the CDR3 DNA is TGTGCCAGCAGTGGCACCGGGACAGACTATGGC. Protein: CASSGTGTDYG. Given in full, the CDR3 is CASSGTGTDYGYTF. The chain employs TRBV2 and TRBJ1-2, with TRBD1 matching over 7 bases. The read halts 3 residues ahead of the CDR3 end, with the missing end drawn from the germline J gene. Unmatched junction bases numbered 5, after V lost 4 bases and J lost 3 bases. CDR1 is SNHLY, CDR2 FYNNEI, per germline. This CDR3 spans 14 amino acids.

As regards this clone: The CDR3 extends 3 residues past the end of the read, so its final part is completed from the germline J gene. This rearrangement joins TRBV5-6 to TRBJ1-4; 7 bases are a match to TRBD1. The CDR3 spans 15 residues. Germline-derived CDR1 and CDR2 are SGHDT and YYEEEE. V gave up 4 bases and J gave up 8 bases; unmatched junction bases: 11. Here the CDR3 reads CASSNRGGQVEKLFF. Incomplete CDR3 DNA: TGTGCCAGCAGCAACCGCGGCGGACAGGTCGAAAAA.

Concerning this clone itself: The read is 3 residues too short to cover the CDR3 end, so that end is filled in from the germline J gene. The V call is TRBV19, the J call TRBJ2-2, with D unclear. V was cut by 1 base and J by 0 bases, with 6 bases left in between. CDR1 and CDR2 (germline): LNHDA, SQIVND (reference sequence). The CDR3 covers 15 residues. The covered CDR3 bases are TGTGCCAGTAGTATAGGTGTCGCGAACACCGGGGAG. Its translation is CASSIGVANTGE. The full CDR3 protein is CASSIGVANTGELFF.

Details on this clone: Read coverage stops 3 residues before the CDR3 terminus; the germline J gene supplies the remainder. V is TRBV5-1 and J is TRBJ2-3, with TRBD2 matching over 11 bases. Unmatched junction bases numbered 3, after V lost 2 bases and J lost 4 bases. Germline V lookup: CDR1 SGHRS, CDR2 YFSETQ. CDR3 length: 15 residues. The chain's CDR3 is CASSFSGRAADTQYF. Incomplete CDR3 DNA: TGCGCCAGCAGCTTTAGCGGGAGGGCCGCAGATACG.

For this clone: The read is 3 residues too short to cover the CDR3 end, so that end is filled in from the germline J gene. The chain uses TRBV18 and TRBJ2-1; D not certain. Germline-derived CDR1 and CDR2 are KGHSH and LQKENI. The CDR3 is 15 residues long. V was shortened by 7 bases and J by 0 bases, with 13 bases between the two germline ends. The sequenced CDR3 bases are TGTGCCAGCTATAAGAGAGGCAGCTCCTACAATGAG. Translating it yields CASYKRGSSYNE. The CDR3 as a whole reads CASYKRGSSYNEQFF.

With regard to this clone: The read terminates 3 residues before the CDR3 end, so the remaining end is supplied by the germline J gene. V usage is TRBV19 and J usage is TRBJ2-1, with D perhaps TRBD1 (6 bases). Trimming removed 5 bases from V and 0 bases from J, with 17 bases in between. Germline V gene lookup returns CDR1 LNHDA and CDR2 SQIVND (reference sequence). The CDR3 loop spans 17 amino acids. The CDR3 is CASSANRAKSSYNEQFF. The sequenced CDR3 bases are TGTGCCAGTAGTGCAAACAGGGCCAAAAGCTCCTACAATGAG.

A remark on this clone: Read sequence stops 3 residues before the CDR3 end, and the germline J gene provides the missing end. The J gene is TRBJ2-7, the V gene TRBV11-3; 8 positions match TRBD2. Trimming at V came to 0 bases and at J to 2 bases, leaving 0 bases not matched to a gene. This CDR3 comprises 14 residues. Per germline, CDR1 SGHNT and CDR2 YENEEA. CDR3 sequence reads: CASSLEAGAYEQYF. The part of the CDR3 DNA that was read is TGTGCCAGCAGCTTAGAAGCGGGAGCCTACGAG.

Concerning this clone itself: The read gets to within 3 residues of the CDR3 end, and the germline J gene fills in the rest. V is TRBV19 and J is TRBJ1-5; 7 bases align to TRBD1. Germline values: CDR1 LNHDA, CDR2 SQIVND (reference sequence). The CDR3 is 14 residues long. Germline trimming cut 6 bases from V and 6 bases from J; bases unmatched to any gene: 8. The DNA read from the CDR3 is TGTGCCAGTAGGGAGACAGGGCTTCGTCAGCCC. Protein sequence: CASRETGLRQP. In full, the CDR3 reads CASRETGLRQPQHF. The complete variable domain, with remaining parts taken from reference TRBV19 and TRBJ1-5, reads DGGITQSPKYLFRKEGQNVTLSCEQNLNHDAMYWYRQDPGQGLRLIYYSQIVNDFQKGDIAEGYSVSREKKESFPLTVTSAQKNPTAFYLCASRETGLRQPQHFGDGTRLSIL.

A note on this clone: The CDR3 end falls 3 residues outside the read, so it is completed with the germline J gene. The chain recombines TRBV2 with TRBJ1-6; D is unresolved. This CDR3 is 15 amino acids long. V shed 8 bases and J shed 10 bases, with 21 bases lying between them. CDR1 SNHLY and CDR2 FYNNEI come from the germline V gene. CDR3: CASRRGADGGSPLHF. Partial CDR3 DNA: TGTGCCAGCCGGCGAGGAGCGGATGGCGGCTCACCC.

The CDR3 DNA, read in part, is TGTGCCAGCAGTGATCCGGAATACAGGGTATCAAATCAGCCC. It yields the protein CASSDPEYRVSNQP. The full-length CDR3 reads as CASSDPEYRVSNQPQHF. The rearrangement links TRBV2 to TRBJ1-5; the D gene is possibly TRBD1 (6 bases). The CDR3 goes on 3 residues after the read ends, and that part is filled in from the germline J gene. CDR1 is SNHLY and CDR2 is FYNNEI in the germline V gene. The CDR3 has 17 residues. Deletions cut 3 bases from V and 4 bases from J, with 19 bases between.

As regards this clone: Read data end 3 residues before the CDR3 end; the end is taken from the germline J gene. This sequence joins TRBV7-9 and TRBJ2-3; D may be TRBD1 (5 bases). Looked up from germline, CDR1 is SEHNR and CDR2 is FQNEAQ (reference sequence). Trimming left V 7 bases short and J 2 bases short, with 10 bases between. The length of the CDR3 is 13 residues. The CDR3 region is CASNPQVTDTQYF. CDR3 DNA, as far as it was read: TGTGCCAGCAACCCACAGGTCACAGATACG.

Note on this clone: Read coverage stops 3 residues before the CDR3 terminus; the germline J gene supplies the remainder. The V call is TRBV19, the J call TRBJ1-2; possible D gene TRBD1, 6 bases. The CDR3 is 15 residues long. The germline CDR1 and CDR2 sequences are LNHDA and SQIVND (reference sequence). The CDR3 reads CASSMEMTGYNDYTF. The sequenced CDR3 bases are TGTGCCAGTAGTATGGAAATGACAGGCTACAATGAC.

On this clone: The sequence runs out 3 residues before the end of the CDR3; the remainder is reconstructed from the germline J gene. The chain employs TRBV2 and TRBJ2-7, with 9 bases identical to TRBD1. The germline gives CDR1 SNHLY, CDR2 FYNNEI. This CDR3 region has 14 residues. Trimming removed 2 bases from V and 6 bases from J; junction bases left unmatched: 5. CDR3 sequence: CASSELDRGVEQYF. The sequenced part of the CDR3 DNA is TGTGCCAGCAGTGAACTGGACAGGGGCGTCGAG.

Of note for this clone: The DNA ends 3 residues before the CDR3 does, and the rest of the CDR3 is filled in from the germline J gene. V gene TRBV13 combines with J gene TRBJ2-7; TRBD2 matches 12 bases. Germline V gene data show CDR1 as PRHDT and CDR2 as FYEKMQ (reference sequence). V dropped 5 bases and J dropped 3; count of bases not matched to a gene: 5. The CDR3 contains 15 residues. The sequenced part of the CDR3 DNA is TGTGCCAGCAGCGCCCAGACTAGCGGGAGCTACGAG. Its protein product is CASSAQTSGSYE. The CDR3 in full is CASSAQTSGSYEQYF. Drawing the rest from reference TRBV13 and TRBJ2-7, the complete variable domain is AAGVIQSPRHLIKEKRETATLKCYPIPRHDTVYWYQQGPGQDPQFLISFYEKMQSDKGSIPDRFSAQQFSDYHSELNMSSLELGDSALYFCASSAQTSGSYEQYFGPGTRLTVT.

Of note for this clone: The sequence runs out 3 residues before the end of the CDR3; the remainder is reconstructed from the germline J gene. The chain recombines TRBV30 with TRBJ2-1; 8 bases align to TRBD2. Trimming took 5 bases from V and 1 from J; bases not matched to a gene: 13. The germline V gene encodes CDR1 GTSNPN and CDR2 SVGIG (reference sequence). The CDR3 runs 17 residues. The sequenced part of the CDR3 DNA is TGTGCCTGGGCCGGGCCTAGCGGGTGTGGGTCCTACAATGAG. Protein product: CAWAGPSGCGSYNE. The whole CDR3 protein reads CAWAGPSGCGSYNEQFF.

A note on this clone: The observed sequence ends 3 residues before the CDR3 terminus, with the missing tail filled in from the germline J gene. The chain couples TRBV30 to TRBJ2-4, with TRBD1 matching over 7 bases. The CDR3 length is 12 residues. Germline V lookup: CDR1 GTSNPN, CDR2 SVGIG (reference sequence). The CDR3 bases that were read are TGTGCCTGGAGGGGACAGAGCTATGGT. This codes for CAWRGQSYG. The CDR3 reads in full as CAWRGQSYGQYF.

About this clone itself: The CDR3 is cut off 3 residues early in the read; its end comes from the germline J gene. The V call is TRBV7-2, the J call TRBJ2-1; the match to TRBD2 covers 10 bases. The junction had 1 base not matched to a gene; V was cut back by 6 bases and J by 2 bases. The CDR3 has 14 amino acids. Germline CDR1 and CDR2: SGHTA and FQGNSA. CDR3 bases read: TGTGCCAGCAGAGCGGGGGGGACCTACAATGAG. Amino acid sequence: CASRAGGTYNE. The CDR3 in full is CASRAGGTYNEQFF.

Details on this clone: The CDR3 end is not reached by the read, which stops 3 residues before it; the germline J gene fills it in. J is TRBJ2-2 and V is TRBV19; D is possibly TRBD2 (7 bases). Germline assignment: CDR1 LNHDA and CDR2 SQIVND (reference sequence). The CDR3 has 14 amino acids. The CDR3 loop reads CASGNREGNEKLFF. The sequenced part of the CDR3 DNA is TGTGCCAGTGGGAACAGGGAGGGTAATGAAAAG.

Comment on this clone: The CDR3 extends 3 residues past the end of the read, so its final part is completed from the germline J gene. Other DNA variants within this sample encode the same CDR3. V is TRBV18 and J is TRBJ2-2; 9 bases align to TRBD2. Trimming at V came to 6 bases and at J to 2 bases, leaving 10 bases not matched to a gene. This CDR3 has 17 amino acids. CDR1 and CDR2 from the germline V gene are KGHSH and LQKENI. CDR3 DNA (partial): TGTGCCAGCTCCCCCCCAGGCCTAGCGGGAAACACCGGGGAG. This codes for CASSPPGLAGNTGE. The CDR3 reads in full as CASSPPGLAGNTGELFF. Full variable domain (remainder filled in from reference TRBV18 and TRBJ2-2): NAGVMQNPRHLVRRRGQEARLRCSPMKGHSHVYWYRQLPEEGLKFMVYLQKENIIDESGMPKERFSAEFPKEGPSILRIQQVVRGDSAAYFCASSPPGLAGNTGELFFGEGSRLTVL.

Comments on this clone: The read halts 3 residues ahead of the CDR3 end, with the missing end drawn from the germline J gene. This rearrangement joins TRBV14 to TRBJ2-3; 11 bases align to TRBD2. The junction had 14 bases not matched to a gene; V was cut back by 5 bases and J by 1 base. The CDR3 runs 19 residues. CDR1 is SGHDN, CDR2 FVKESK, per germline. The CDR3 loop reads CASSGGTSGTIGGTDTQYF. The CDR3 DNA, read in part, is TGTGCCAGCAGCGGTGGGACTAGCGGAACAATAGGGGGCACAGATACG.